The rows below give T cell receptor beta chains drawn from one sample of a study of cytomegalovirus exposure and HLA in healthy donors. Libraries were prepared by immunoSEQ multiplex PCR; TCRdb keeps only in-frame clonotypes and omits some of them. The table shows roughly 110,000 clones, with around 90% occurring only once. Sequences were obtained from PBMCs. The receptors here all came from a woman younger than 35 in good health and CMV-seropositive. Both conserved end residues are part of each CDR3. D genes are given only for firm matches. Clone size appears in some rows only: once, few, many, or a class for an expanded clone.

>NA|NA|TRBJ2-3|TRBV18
TGTGCCAGCTCACCCCGGCAGGGTGGTAGCACAGATACGCAGTATTTT
CASSPRQGGSTDTQYF
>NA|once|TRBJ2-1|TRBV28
TGTGCCAGCAGTTTCTTTTGGGCAGGGGATTCGAATGAGCAGTTCTTC
CASSFFWAGDSNEQFF
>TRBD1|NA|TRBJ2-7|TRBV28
TGTGCCAGCAGTAAAGGACAGGGCTACGAGCAGTACTTC
CASSKGQGYEQYF
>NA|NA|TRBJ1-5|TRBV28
TGTGCCAGCGAGGGGGACAGCAATCAGCCCCAGCATTTT
CASEGDSNQPQHF
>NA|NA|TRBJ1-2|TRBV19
TGTGCCAGTAGTCGGGGGAACTATGGCTACACCTTC
CASSRGNYGYTF
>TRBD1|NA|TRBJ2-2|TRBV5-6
TGTGCCAGCAGCCTGGGACAGGGAACCGGGGAGCTGTTTTTT
CASSLGQGTGELFF
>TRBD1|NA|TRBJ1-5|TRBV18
TGTGCCAGCCAAGGGACAGTCAACCAGCCCCAGCATTTT
CASQGTVNQPQHF
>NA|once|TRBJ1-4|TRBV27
TGTGCCAGCAAGGCCCTCTGGAGCGATAATGAAAAACTGTTTTTT
CASKALWSDNEKLFF
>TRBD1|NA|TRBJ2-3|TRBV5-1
TGCGCCAGCAGCTTAGACAGGGGGCGAGATACGCAGTATTTT
CASSLDRGRDTQYF
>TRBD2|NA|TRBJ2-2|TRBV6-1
TGTGCCAGCAGTGGGGGGGGAGGGGCGAACACCGGGGAGCTGTTTTTT
CASSGGGGANTGELFF
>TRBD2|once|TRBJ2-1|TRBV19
TGTGCCAGTAGTCTGACTAGCGGGGGGGCCGTTGAGCAGTTCTTC
CASSLTSGGAVEQFF
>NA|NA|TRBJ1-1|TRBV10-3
TGTGCCATCAGTGTTAGGGGGGGGACTGAAGCTTTCTTT
CAISVRGGTEAFF
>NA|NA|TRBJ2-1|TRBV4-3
TGCGCCAGCAGCCAAGAATTCTCTTTCAATGAGCAGTTCTTC
CASSQEFSFNEQFF
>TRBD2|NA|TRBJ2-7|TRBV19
TGTGCCAGTAGTCAGAGCTCCGGGCGGGGGGGCTACGAGCAGTACTTC
CASSQSSGRGGYEQYF
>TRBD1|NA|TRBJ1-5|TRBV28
TGTGCCAGCAGAAAACAGGGGGCACGACAGCCCCAGCATTTT
CASRKQGARQPQHF
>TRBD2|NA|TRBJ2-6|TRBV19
TGTGCCAGTAGTCTCCAGCGGGGGACAGGGGCCAACGTCCTGACTTTC
CASSLQRGTGANVLTF
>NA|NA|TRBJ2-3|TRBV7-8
TGTGCCAGCAGCTTAGCGGGGGGGCGAGATACGCAGTATTTT
CASSLAGGRDTQYF
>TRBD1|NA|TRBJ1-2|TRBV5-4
TGTGCCAGCAGCCCGCAGGGGGCCCTGAATAACTATGGCTACACCTTC
CASSPQGALNNYGYTF
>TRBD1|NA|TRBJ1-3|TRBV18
TGTGCCAGCTCACCATCAGGGGGCAGTGGAAACACCATATATTTT
CASSPSGGSGNTIYF
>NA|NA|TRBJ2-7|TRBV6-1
TGTGCCAGCAGTGAAGCTGGGGGCAGGGCCTCTGAGCAGTACTTC
CASSEAGGRASEQYF
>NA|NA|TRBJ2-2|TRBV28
TGTGCCAGCAGTATCCCTACCGGGGAGCTGTTTTTT
CASSIPTGELFF
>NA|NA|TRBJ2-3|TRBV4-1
TGCGCCAGCAGCTCCCTCATAGGGGTTACGCAGTATTTT
CASSSLIGVTQYF
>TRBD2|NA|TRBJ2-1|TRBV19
TGTGCCAGTAGTACCGGGGGGGCCCATAATGAGCAGTTCTTC
CASSTGGAHNEQFF
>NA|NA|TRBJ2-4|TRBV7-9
TGTGCCAGCAGCGGGCGGGCTGGGACACCGCAGGGGCAAAACATTCAGTACTTC
CASSGRAGTPQGQNIQYF
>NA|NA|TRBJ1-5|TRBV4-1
TGCGCCAGCAGCCAAAAGCAAGGGGGCAATCAGCCCCAGCATTTT
CASSQKQGGNQPQHF
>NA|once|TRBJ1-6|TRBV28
TGTGCCAGCAGTTTATATTTAGAATCTTCCTATAATTCACCCCTCCACTTT
CASSLYLESSYNSPLHF
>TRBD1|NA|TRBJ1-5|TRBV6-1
TGTGCCAGCAGGATACGGGACAGCATTAATCAGCCCCAGCATTTT
CASRIRDSINQPQHF
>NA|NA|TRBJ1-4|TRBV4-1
TGCGCCAGCAGTCGGACACGGGGGGCATCAGAATACCGGTTTTTT
CASSRTRGASEYRFF
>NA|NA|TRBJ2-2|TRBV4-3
TGCGCCAGCAAGCCGGGACAGAACACCGGGGAGCTGTTTTTT
CASKPGQNTGELFF
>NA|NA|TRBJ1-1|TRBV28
TGTGCCAGCAGACCTACCAGGCAGCAGGGAGCTTTCTTT
CASRPTRQQGAFF
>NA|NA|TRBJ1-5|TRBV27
TGTGCCAGCAGAACTCCGGGGTGGGATAGCAATCAGCCCCAGCATTTT
CASRTPGWDSNQPQHF
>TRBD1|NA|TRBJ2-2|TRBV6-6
TGTGCCAGCAGTTACTCAGGGGGCGCTGCCGGGGAGCTGTTTTTT
CASSYSGGAAGELFF
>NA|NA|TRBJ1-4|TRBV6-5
TGTGCCAGCAGTTACTCGGCAGCCACTAGGGAAAAACTGTTTTTT
CASSYSAATREKLFF
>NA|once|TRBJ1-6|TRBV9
TGTGCCAGCAGTAACTCCTATAATTCACCCCTCCACTTT
CASSNSYNSPLHF
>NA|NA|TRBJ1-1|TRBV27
TGTGCCAGCAGTGCACAGGTGGTCGGAATCAACGAAGCTTTCTTT
CASSAQVVGINEAFF
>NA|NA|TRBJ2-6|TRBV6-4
TGTGCCAGCAGTGACGAAGTCGGGTCTGGGGCCAACGTCCTGACTTTC
CASSDEVGSGANVLTF
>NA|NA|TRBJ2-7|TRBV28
TGTGCCAGCAGTCCTTCCCTGAGACTGGCCTACGAGCAGTACTTC
CASSPSLRLAYEQYF